The clone carrying this T cell receptor (beta chain) was observed a few times. What it binds is unknown. The CDR3 is 14 residues long. Germline CDR1 and CDR2: SQVTM and ANQGSEA. cDNA synthesis used the whole RNA isolate, giving expressed TCRB sequences. Method: immunoSEQ multiplex PCR; TCRdb's copy keeps in-frame clones and lacks some. This table holds about 140,000 clones, 9% to 10% found once. The record originates from a study of beta chain features in type 1 diabetes. Study observations and caveats: VDJ junctions from type 1 diabetes patients carried fewer insertions and larger deletions. Within each of all four CD4+ subsets, Type 1 diabetes patients had TCRB CDR3s that were moderately but significantly shorter.

The chain combines TRBV29-1 with TRBJ1-6; 8 bases are shared with TRBD1. The sequence was collected from a woman in her thirties or forties in good health. Sequencing was done on a sample of central memory CD4+ T cells from blood. This CDR3 reads CGCTFDRGNSPLHF. For the CDR3, the DNA is TGCGGTTGCACGTTCGACAGGGGAAATTCACCCCTCCACTTT.